Listed here are 13 T cell receptor beta chains from one sample, sequenced in a study of T cell clonality in common variable immunodeficiency. Sequencing used immunoSEQ multiplex PCR; TCRdb keeps in-frame clones, though not all of them. The sample contains 40,000 to 65,000 clones, none occurring once; more than 1.5% lies in the top ten. Sequenced sample: peripheral blood mononuclear cells. These receptors were obtained from a person aged 18-69 years in good health.

There are a few counts of this clone. The read ends 3 residues early relative to the CDR3; the germline J gene fills the gap. This rearrangement joins TRBV18 to TRBJ2-3; 7 bases match TRBD1. This CDR3 has 14 amino acids. CDR1 KGHSH and CDR2 LQKENI come from the germline V gene. The CDR3 spells CASSPDRDDQPQYF. CDR3 DNA, as far as it was read: TGTGCCAGCTCACCAGACAGGGATGATCAGCCG.

To note about this clone: The observed sequence ends 3 residues before the CDR3 terminus, with the missing tail filled in from the germline J gene. The gene calls are TRBV19 and TRBJ1-5; D gene unclear. V was pared by 6 bases and J by 0 bases, with 15 bases between. The CDR3 runs to 16 residues. Germline assignment: CDR1 LNHDA and CDR2 SQIVND (reference sequence). CDR3 region: CASRYEADYSNQPQHF. Partial CDR3 DNA: TGTGCCAGTAGGTATGAGGCAGACTATAGCAATCAGCCC.

This clone came up many times. The read ends 3 residues before the CDR3 terminus; that terminus is restored from the germline J gene. The rearrangement links TRBV6-2 or TRBV6-3 to TRBJ2-1, with 7 bases lining up with TRBD1. Germline V CDR1 and CDR2: MNHEY, SVGEGT. The CDR3 is 15 residues long. V trimming: 2 bases; J trimming: 4 bases; junction bases outside the gene matches: 5. The sequenced part of the CDR3 DNA is TGTGCCAGCAGTTACGGGACAGAGATTTACAATGAG. It codes for CASSYGTEIYNE. The CDR3 reads in full as CASSYGTEIYNEQFF.

This clone came up many times. The CDR3 end is not reached by the read, which stops 3 residues before it; the germline J gene fills it in. The V and J genes are TRBV10-3 and TRBJ2-7, with 9 bases identical to TRBD2. The CDR3 is 15 residues long. The J segment lost 2 bases and the V segment lost 3 bases, leaving 5 bases of the junction unmatched. The V gene's germline CDR1 is ENHRY and CDR2 SYGVKD. CDR3 sequence reads: CAISDIAGVTYEQYF. The CDR3 bases that were read are TGTGCCATCAGTGACATAGCGGGAGTCACCTACGAG.

This clone occurred many times. Read data end 3 residues before the CDR3 end; the end is taken from the germline J gene. V is TRBV18 and J is TRBJ2-7, with D possibly TRBD1 on 5 matching bases. CDR1 is KGHSH, CDR2 LQKENI, per germline. The CDR3 length is 14 residues. With 0 bases removed from V and 6 bases from J, the gap between germline ends came to 12 bases. This CDR3 reads CASSPPDKVREQYF. CDR3 DNA, as far as it was read: TGTGCCAGCTCACCACCGGACAAGGTACGCGAG.

This clone came up many times. The read finishes 3 residues shy of the CDR3 end, and the germline J gene is used to complete it. This chain connects TRBV7-3 to TRBJ2-3; D gene uncertain. The CDR3 runs 13 residues. CDR1 and CDR2 from the germline V gene are SGHTA and FQGTGA. Between the trimmed V and J ends, which lost 4 bases and 2 bases, there was a span of 7 bases. CDR3 DNA (partial): TGTGCCAGCAGCTACAGTCCCACAGATACG. Its protein product is CASSYSPTDT. The whole CDR3 sequence is CASSYSPTDTQYF.

This clone was observed many times. The CDR3 is cut off 3 residues early in the read; its end comes from the germline J gene. The rearrangement links TRBV18 to TRBJ1-2; possible D gene TRBD1, 5 bases. In germline, CDR1 is KGHSH, CDR2 LQKENI. The CDR3 runs 15 residues. The V and J ends lost 3 bases and 2 bases respectively, with 13 bases between them. The CDR3 loop is CASSPTPRGNYGYTF. CDR3 DNA (partial): TGTGCCAGCTCACCCACCCCAAGGGGCAACTATGGC.

This clone was observed many times. The sequenced fragment ends 3 residues before the CDR3 boundary, so the rest is inferred from the germline J gene. The chain recombines TRBV30 with TRBJ1-1; D is undetermined. The CDR3 has 13 amino acids. Germline CDR1 is GTSNPN and CDR2 is SVGIG (reference sequence). V was pared by 3 bases and J by 4 bases, with 12 bases between. CDR3 in amino acids: CAWRSSPGTEAFF. The CDR3 DNA, read in part, is TGTGCCTGGAGGAGCAGCCCGGGCACTGAA.

This clone was seen repeatedly, ten times or more. The CDR3 is cut off 3 residues early in the read; its end comes from the germline J gene. The same CDR3 is also encoded by other DNA sequences in this sample. The V and J genes are TRBV6-2 or TRBV6-3 and TRBJ1-3; maybe TRBD1 (5 bases). This CDR3 is 16 amino acids long. Germline lookup yields CDR1 MNHEY and CDR2 SVGEGT. Trimming pared 2 bases from V and 2 bases from J, leaving 13 bases between. The covered CDR3 bases are TGTGCCAGCAGTTACACTCCAGGGAGAGCTGGAAACACC. Amino acids: CASSYTPGRAGNT. The full CDR3 protein reads CASSYTPGRAGNTIYF.

This clone was recorded a few times. The read falls 3 residues short of the CDR3 end, and the missing part is taken from the germline J gene. The genes are TRBV2 and TRBJ2-2; D is undetermined. The CDR3 loop spans 13 amino acids. From germline, CDR1 is SNHLY and CDR2 FYNNEI. Trimming left V 6 bases short and J 2 bases short, with 7 bases between. The sequenced CDR3 bases are TGTGCCAGCAGCGAACCTAACACCGGGGAG. Amino acids: CASSEPNTGE. The entire CDR3 sequence reads CASSEPNTGELFF. Looking up the rest from reference TRBV2 and TRBJ2-2 gives the full variable domain: EPEVTQTPSHQVTQMGQEVILRCVPISNHLYFYWYRQILGQKVEFLVSFYNNEISEKSEIFDDQFSVERPDGSNFTLKIRSTKLEDSAMYFCASSEPNTGELFFGEGSRLTVL.

This clone was counted ten times or more. The CDR3 extends 3 residues past the end of the read, so its final part is completed from the germline J gene. The chain uses TRBV30 and TRBJ2-5; 8 bases map to TRBD1. V lost 3 bases and J lost 5; bases outside the gene matches: 11. Germline V lookup: CDR1 GTSNPN, CDR2 SVGIG (reference sequence). The CDR3 runs 15 residues. Incomplete CDR3 DNA: TGTGCCTGGAGGCAGGGGGCGGTGGTTATGGAGACC. Encoded protein: CAWRQGAVVMET. The CDR3 in full is CAWRQGAVVMETQYF. The entire variable domain, with the rest obtained from reference TRBV30 and TRBJ2-5, is as follows: SQTIHQWPATLVQPVGSPLSLECTVEGTSNPNLYWYRQAAGRGLQLLFYSVGIGQISSEVPQNLSASRPQDRQFILSSKKLLLSDSGFYLCAWRQGAVVMETQYFGPGTRLLVL.

This clone was counted between two and nine times. The read gets to within 3 residues of the CDR3 end, and the germline J gene fills in the rest. The rearrangement uses TRBV7-2 and TRBJ2-3, with D possibly being TRBD1 (5 bases). The CDR3 runs 16 residues. V lost 0 bases, J lost 0 bases, and 10 bases lay in between. Germline assignment: CDR1 SGHTA and CDR2 FQGNSA. CDR3 DNA, as far as it was read: TGTGCCAGCAGCTTAGCAGGGGAAGGTAGCACAGATACG. Translated, it gives CASSLAGEGSTDT. The whole CDR3 sequence is CASSLAGEGSTDTQYF. The whole variable domain, remainder taken from reference TRBV7-2 and TRBJ2-3, is GAGVSQSPSNKVTEKGKDVELRCDPISGHTALYWYRQSLGQGLEFLIYFQGNSAPDKSGLPSDRFSAERTGGSVSTLTIQRTQQEDSAVYLCASSLAGEGSTDTQYFGPGTRLTVL.

This clone was counted many times. The read ends 3 residues before the CDR3 terminus; that terminus is restored from the germline J gene. The chain is built from TRBV30 and TRBJ2-3; the match to TRBD1 covers 10 bases. The CDR3 contains 12 residues. CDR1 is GTSNPN, CDR2 SVGIG, per germline (reference sequence). The covered CDR3 bases are TGTGCCCTGGACAGGGGGTCGGAGACG. Translation gives CALDRGSET. The full CDR3 reads CALDRGSETQYF.